This T cell receptor beta chain was observed in a study of CD8+CD57+ T cells in acquired aplastic anemia. Notes on this clonotype: One end of the junction is discordant with germline, which a read error may explain.

The template used for profiling TCR beta VDJ and CDR3 was genomic DNA. TCRdb re-called the reads through MiXCR, storing one row per CDR3 protein. Among 120,000 or so distinct CDR3 sequences listed, around 48% were seen once. Germline CDR1 and CDR2: SGHVS and FQNEAQ. The CDR3 has 17 amino acids. The chain links TRBV7-8 to TRBJ1-2; 7 bases match TRBD1. The sequence came from a human donor in good health, serving as a control. Sequenced: sorted CD4+, CD8+, or CD8+CD57+ T cells (not recorded which) from PBMCs. The CDR3 nucleotides are TGTGCCAGCAGCCCCGCTGAGGGGGCTCAGCCCAACTATGGCTACGCCTTC. Its translation: CASSPAEGAQPNYGYAF.